This TCR beta chain derives from a study of blood T cell repertoires in COVID-19. Looking at the study overall: The United States, Italy and Spain were the sources of the acute and convalescent COVID-19 samples. PBMCs, B-cell-depleted T cells, or T cells provided the cDNA or gDNA that made up the material.

Source study methods: Estimates of nucleated cell counts were drawn from the amplification of reference gene primers. Sequencing was performed with immunoSEQ multiplex PCR; in TCRdb, only in-frame clones are kept and a portion is missing. The DNA gave D and trimming, while V, J and clone size come from that table. The sample lists 150,000 to 200,000 clones, more than 75% occurring once. Germline lookup yields CDR1 SQVTM and CDR2 ANQGSEA. This CDR3 has 17 residues. V gave up 5 bases and J gave up 0 bases; unmatched junction bases: 13. The specimen sequenced was peripheral blood. This TCR was sampled from a man in his fifties or sixties who had recovered from COVID-19. V gene TRBV29-1 combines with J gene TRBJ1-5; 7 nucleotides agree with TRBD1. This CDR3 is CSVPASEGAYSNQPQHF. CDR3 DNA: TGCAGCGTTCCCGCGTCTGAGGGGGCATATAGCAATCAGCCCCAGCATTTT.